This T cell receptor (beta chain) is from a study of beta chain features in type 1 diabetes. The ends were cut back, 0 bases at V and 2 bases at J, with 13 bases in the middle. The CDR3 covers 15 residues. Germline-derived CDR1 and CDR2 are GTSNPN and SVGIG (reference sequence). Each of the sorted populations had a purity greater than 95%. Overall study findings and caveats: Possible PCR preference for shorter templates applied equally to patients and controls. A closer apparent resemblance between naive, central memory and Treg TCRB repertoires was seen in patients than in healthy donors. There was a moderate but significant shortening of TCRB CDR3s in all four CD4+ subsets of Type 1 diabetes patients.

The study reverse transcribed the entire isolated RNA, so it sequenced expressed TCRB transcripts. Some clones are missing from TCRdb's copy, which holds only in-frame ones; the method was immunoSEQ multiplex PCR. The sample includes hundreds of thousands of clones, more than 12% of them seen just once. About this clone itself: What it binds is not known.

The rearrangement uses TRBV30 and TRBJ1-1, with unresolved D. Sequenced sample: naive CD4+ T cells from blood. This clonotype was obtained from a man in his late teens or twenties with type 1 diabetes. CDR3 bases: TGTGCCTGGAGTGTATCCCGGTACCCTAACACTGAAGCTTTCTTT. Translated: CAWSVSRYPNTEAFF. The whole variable domain, remainder taken from reference TRBV30 and TRBJ1-1, is SQTIHQWPATLVQPVGSPLSLECTVEGTSNPNLYWYRQAAGRGLQLLFYSVGIGQISSEVPQNLSASRPQDRQFILSSKKLLLSDSGFYLCAWSVSRYPNTEAFFGQGTRLTVV.